This passage covers 25 T cell receptor beta chains from one sample sequenced in a study of T cell responses to AZD1222 COVID-19 vaccine. Clones were read by immunoSEQ multiplex PCR, and TCRdb kept only the in-frame ones, dropping some. The table includes roughly 150,000 clones, about 91% detected once. This specimen consisted of peripheral blood, obtained on day 0 of AZD1222 vaccination. The receptors originated from an adult in good health.

V is TRBV15 and J is TRBJ1-2; 7 nucleotides agree with TRBD1. The germline V gene encodes CDR1 LNHNV and CDR2 YYDKDF (reference sequence). This CDR3 has 14 amino acids. Trimming took 4 bases from V and 7 from J; bases not matched to a gene: 9. This CDR3 reads CATSTSTGRLGYTF. The CDR3 coding sequence is TGTGCCACCAGCACTTCGACAGGGCGGCTTGGCTACACCTTC.

This clone was seen only once. This chain links TRBV28 with TRBJ2-7, with unresolved D. V lost 1 base to trimming and J lost 2 bases, with 9 bases between them. The CDR3 is 14 amino acids. In germline, CDR1 is MDHEN, CDR2 SYDVKM. For the CDR3, the DNA is TGTGCCAGCAGTTTATTGCCTGGAACCTACGAGCAGTACTTC. Protein sequence: CASSLLPGTYEQYF.

This clone was picked up one time. The V call is TRBV9, the J call TRBJ1-2; D unclear. CDR3 length: 14 residues. V lost 5 bases and J 1 base, leaving 12 bases between the germline ends. Per germline, CDR1 SGDLS and CDR2 YYNGEE. Here the CDR3 DNA reads TGTGCCAGCAGTCAGTTCCTAGGTAACTATGGCTACACCTTC. Its protein is CASSQFLGNYGYTF.

This chain connects TRBV6-5 to TRBJ1-6; D call uncertain. The CDR3 spans 15 residues. Trimming stripped 3 bases from V and 0 bases from J, with 6 bases between. CDR1 is MNHEY, CDR2 SVGAGI, per germline. The CDR3 region has the DNA TGTGCCAGCAGTTATCTTAGCTCCTATAATTCACCCCTCCACTTT. It translates to CASSYLSSYNSPLHF.

This clone was seen a single time. The rearrangement joins TRBV20-1 to TRBJ1-1; no reliable D call. V was clipped by 7 bases and J by 4 bases, with 10 bases between them. The V gene's germline CDR1 is DFQATT and CDR2 SNEGSKA (reference sequence). The CDR3 is 11 residues long. The CDR3: CSERKVTEAFF. The CDR3 nucleotides read TGCAGTGAGAGAAAGGTCACTGAAGCTTTCTTT.

In this sample, this clone turned up once. This rearrangement joins TRBV7-9 to TRBJ1-2, with D maybe TRBD1 (6 bases). Trimming shortened V by 4 bases and J by 3 bases, and 12 bases separated the two germline ends. The germline CDR1 and CDR2 sequences are SEHNR and FQNEAQ (reference sequence). This CDR3 spans 14 amino acids. The CDR3 is CASSSNRAYYGYTF. In DNA form, the CDR3 reads TGTGCCAGCAGCTCTAACAGGGCCTACTATGGCTACACCTTC.

The chain carries TRBV18 and TRBJ2-1; possible D gene TRBD1, 6 bases. The CDR3 contains 15 residues. V was trimmed by 2 bases and J by 2 bases, leaving 10 bases between them. Looked up from germline, CDR1 is KGHSH and CDR2 is LQKENI. The CDR3 region is CASSPFSGAYNEQFF. For the CDR3, the DNA is TGTGCCAGCTCACCATTTTCAGGGGCCTACAATGAGCAGTTCTTC.

This sequence joins TRBV3-1 (or the pseudogene TRBV3-2) and TRBJ2-5, with 9 bases matching TRBD2. V lost 4 bases, J lost 1 base, and 10 bases stayed unmatched. Germline lookup yields CDR1 LGHDT and CDR2 YNNKEL (reference sequence). The CDR3 contains 17 residues. CDR3 in DNA: TGTGCCAGCAGCCGGGTAACCAGCGGGAGGTCCCAAGAGACCCAGTACTTC. Amino acid sequence: CASSRVTSGRSQETQYF.

V is TRBV5-1 and J is TRBJ2-2; 8 positions match TRBD2. With V trimmed by 5 bases and J by 1 base, 4 bases remained unmatched. CDR3 size: 15 residues. The germline gives CDR1 SGHRS, CDR2 YFSETQ. The CDR3 coding sequence is TGCGCCAGCAGACGTCGGGAGGGGAACACCGGGGAGCTGTTTTTT. It is translated as CASRRREGNTGELFF.

V and J are TRBV6-5 and TRBJ2-1; D is uncertain. CDR1 and CDR2 from the germline V gene are MNHEY and SVGAGI. V lost 4 bases and J 0 bases, leaving 10 bases between the germline ends. This CDR3 comprises 15 residues. The CDR3 here is CASSSIAASYNEQFF. CDR3 nucleotide sequence: TGTGCCAGCAGTTCGATAGCAGCCTCCTACAATGAGCAGTTCTTC.

The chain links TRBV5-6 to TRBJ2-4; D might be TRBD1 or TRBD2, each matching 5 bases. CDR1 SGHDT and CDR2 YYEEEE come from the germline V gene. Trimming left V 3 bases short and J 5 bases short, with 18 bases between. This CDR3 contains 16 residues. CDR3 sequence reads: CASSWGPLKLENIQYF. The CDR3 DNA sequence: TGTGCCAGCAGCTGGGGACCCCTCAAGTTAGAAAACATTCAGTACTTC.

The rearrangement joins TRBV19 to TRBJ2-7; 10 positions agree with TRBD1. The CDR3 length is 16 residues. V dropped 5 bases and J dropped 4; count of bases not matched to a gene: 11. CDR1 is LNHDA, CDR2 SQIVND, per germline (reference sequence). The CDR3: CASSPTDRGRVYEQYF. CDR3 in DNA: TGTGCCAGTAGTCCCACTGACAGGGGGCGTGTGTACGAGCAGTACTTC.

Written as DNA, the CDR3 is TGTGCCAGCAGCCAGAACTACGAGCAGTACTTC. This translates into CASSQNYEQYF. The V gene is TRBV5-5, the J gene TRBJ2-7; no reliable D call. Germline values: CDR1 SGHKS, CDR2 YYEKEE (reference sequence). Trimming stripped 4 bases from V and 3 bases from J, with 5 bases between. The CDR3 consists of 11 residues. Full variable domain (rest looked up from reference TRBV5-5 and TRBJ2-7): DAGVTQSPTHLIKTRGQQVTLRCSPISGHKSVSWYQQVLGQGPQFIFQYYEKEERGRGNFPDRFSARQFPNYSSELNVNALLLGDSALYLCASSQNYEQYFGPGTRLTVT.

The CDR3 spells CASSETGVGNTIYF. The CDR3 region has the DNA TGTGCCAGCAGCGAGACAGGGGTAGGAAACACCATATATTTT. The chain carries TRBV7-2 and TRBJ1-3; 8 bases agree with TRBD1. With V trimmed by 5 bases and J by 4 bases, 4 bases remained unmatched. CDR3 length equals 14 residues. Germline V gene sequence: CDR1 SGHTA, CDR2 FQGNSA.

The chain recombines TRBV2 with TRBJ1-2; D might be TRBD1 (5 bases). This CDR3 has 12 residues. CDR1 is SNHLY and CDR2 is FYNNEI in the germline V gene. The V end lost 4 bases, the J end lost 13 bases, and 16 bases lay between the germline ends. The CDR3: CASSVMGRRGTF. As DNA, the CDR3 is TGTGCCAGCAGTGTAATGGGCCGAAGGGGCACCTTC. The full variable domain, in which reference TRBV2 and TRBJ1-2 provide the parts outside the CDR3, is EPEVTQTPSHQVTQMGQEVILRCVPISNHLYFYWYRQILGQKVEFLVSFYNNEISEKSEIFDDQFSVERPDGSNFTLKIRSTKLEDSAMYFCASSVMGRRGTFGSGTRLTVV.

The V call is TRBV28, the J call TRBJ1-5; the D gene is possibly TRBD1 (5 bases). The CDR3 covers 15 residues. The germline V gene has CDR1 MDHEN and CDR2 SYDVKM. V was clipped by 4 bases and J by 0 bases, with 10 bases between them. CDR3 bases: TGTGCCAGCAGTTCCACCGACAGTAGCAATCAGCCCCAGCATTTT. It specifies CASSSTDSSNQPQHF.

J is TRBJ2-1 and V is TRBV27; 7 bases fit TRBD2. There are 16 residues in the CDR3. Losses at the gene ends were 5 bases for V and 2 bases for J; bases not matched to a gene: 9. CDR1 is MNHEY and CDR2 is SMNVEV in the germline V gene (reference sequence). CDR3 coding DNA: TGTGCCAGCAGTCCACCCCGGGAGGACCCCTACAATGAGCAGTTCTTC. It codes for CASSPPREDPYNEQFF.

The chain recombines TRBV12-3 or TRBV12-4 with TRBJ1-1, with a tentative D call TRBD1 (5 bases). V was cut by 5 bases and J by 4 bases, with 11 bases left in between. CDR3 length equals 13 residues. The CDR3 loop is CASSRGFATEAFF. Written as DNA, the CDR3 is TGTGCCAGCAGTCGGGGGTTCGCCACTGAAGCTTTCTTT.

CDR3 sequence: CASSEKGISYEQYF. CDR3 coding DNA: TGTGCCAGCTCCGAGAAAGGGATCTCCTACGAGCAGTACTTC. J is TRBJ2-7 and V is TRBV7-9; D is uncertain. The germline V gene has CDR1 SEHNR and CDR2 FQNEAQ (reference sequence). V gave up 8 bases and J gave up 0 bases, with 14 bases separating them. There are 14 residues in the CDR3. Full variable domain (remainder filled in from reference TRBV7-9 and TRBJ2-7): DTGVSQNPRHKITKRGQNVTFRCDPISEHNRLYWYRQTLGQGPEFLTYFQNEAQLEKSRLLSDRFSAERPKGSFSTLEIQRTEQGDSAMYLCASSEKGISYEQYFGPGTRLTVT.

This rearrangement joins TRBV11-2 to TRBJ1-2; tentatively, D is TRBD1 (5 bases). V was cut by 8 bases and J by 5 bases, with 15 bases left in between. The CDR3 has 13 residues. Germline V CDR1 and CDR2: SGHAT, FQNNGV. The CDR3 DNA is TGTGCCAGCCTCGACCAGGGAGAATATGGCTACACCTTC. Protein sequence: CASLDQGEYGYTF.

V usage is TRBV19 and J usage is TRBJ1-1, with TRBD1 as a possible D gene (6 bases). The CDR3 length is 13 residues. Germline assignment: CDR1 LNHDA and CDR2 SQIVND (reference sequence). V lost 10 bases, J lost 5 bases, and 17 bases lay in between. As DNA, the CDR3 is TGTGCCACCGTTTCCCCAGGGGTGACTGAAGCTTTCTTT. It encodes CATVSPGVTEAFF.

This chain connects TRBV10-3 to TRBJ2-3; 7 bases are a match to TRBD2. CDR1 ENHRY and CDR2 SYGVKD come from the germline V gene. This CDR3 region has 15 residues. V trimming: 2 bases; J trimming: 3 bases; junction bases outside the gene matches: 5. The CDR3 sequence is CAISEPGGGTDTQYF. The CDR3 region has the DNA TGTGCCATCAGTGAGCCGGGAGGAGGGACAGATACGCAGTATTTT.

The chain carries TRBV15 and TRBJ2-6, with 13 bases identical to TRBD2. V shed 0 bases and J 4 bases; nucleotides not matched to a gene: 15. Germline V lookup: CDR1 LNHNV, CDR2 YYDKDF (reference sequence). This CDR3 comprises 22 residues. The CDR3 spells CATSRDQLAGGRLSSGANVLTF. In DNA, the CDR3 is TGTGCCACCAGCAGAGATCAACTAGCGGGAGGGAGACTCTCTTCCGGGGCCAACGTCCTGACTTTC. Full variable domain (remainder filled in from reference TRBV15 and TRBJ2-6): DAMVIQNPRYQVTQFGKPVTLSCSQTLNHNVMYWYQQKSSQAPKLLFHYYDKDFNNEADTPDNFQSRRPNTSFCFLDIRSPGLGDTAMYLCATSRDQLAGGRLSSGANVLTFGAGSRLTVL.

CDR3 region: CASSLTSGRALYF. The DNA for the CDR3 is TGTGCCAGCAGTCTTACTAGCGGGAGGGCCTTGTACTTC. The rearrangement joins TRBV27 to TRBJ2-7; 13 bases map to TRBD2. Germline CDR1 and CDR2: MNHEY and SMNVEV (reference sequence). The CDR3 is made up of 13 amino acids. Unmatched junction bases numbered 7, after V lost 5 bases and J lost 12 bases.

V is TRBV5-1 and J is TRBJ2-3; D is undetermined. In germline, CDR1 is SGHRS, CDR2 YFSETQ. CDR3 size: 13 residues. V dropped 0 bases and J dropped 5 bases, with 7 bases sitting between them. CDR3 sequence reads: CASSLAGEDTQYF. The CDR3 region has the DNA TGCGCCAGCAGCTTGGCTGGGGAAGATACGCAGTATTTT.